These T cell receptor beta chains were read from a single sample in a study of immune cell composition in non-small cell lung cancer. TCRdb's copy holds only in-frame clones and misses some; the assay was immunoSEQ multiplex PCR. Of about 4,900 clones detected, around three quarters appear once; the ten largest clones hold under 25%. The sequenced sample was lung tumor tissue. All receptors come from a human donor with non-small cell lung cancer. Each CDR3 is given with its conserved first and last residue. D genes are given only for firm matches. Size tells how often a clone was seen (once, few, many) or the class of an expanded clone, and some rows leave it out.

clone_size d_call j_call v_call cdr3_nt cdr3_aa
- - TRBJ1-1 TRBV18 TGTGCCAGCTCACCAACAAACACTGAAGCTTTCTTT CASSPTNTEAFF
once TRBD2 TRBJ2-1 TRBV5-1 TGCGCCAGCAGCTTGGCCAGCGGGGGGGCAGATGAGCAGTTCTTC CASSLASGGADEQFF
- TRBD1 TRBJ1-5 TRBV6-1 TGTGCCAGCAGCGGGACAGGGGAGGGTAGGCCCCAGCATTTT CASSGTGEGRPQHF
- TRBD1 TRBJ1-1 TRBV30 TGTGCCTGGCACAGGGGTGCGAACACTGAAGCTTTCTTT CAWHRGANTEAFF
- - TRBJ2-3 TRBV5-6 TGTGCCAGCAGCTTTAGTGCTACGCAGTATTTT CASSFSATQYF
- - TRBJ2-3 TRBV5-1 TGCGCCAGCAGCTTCGGAGATACGCAGTATTTT CASSFGDTQYF
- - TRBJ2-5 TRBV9 TGTGCCAGCAGCATCAGAGGGGACACTTCCCAAGAGACCCAGTACTTC CASSIRGDTSQETQYF
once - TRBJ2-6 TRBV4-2 TGTGCCAGCAGCCAAGTACAGGGAAAATCTGGGGCCAACGTCCTGACTTTC CASSQVQGKSGANVLTF
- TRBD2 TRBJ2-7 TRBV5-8 TGTGCCAGCAGTCGGACTAGCGGGGGTAACCGACCCAACTACGAGCAGTACTTC CASSRTSGGNRPNYEQYF
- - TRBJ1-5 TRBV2 TGTGCCAGCAGCGGCGGGGGGCGACAGCCCCAGCATTTT CASSGGGRQPQHF
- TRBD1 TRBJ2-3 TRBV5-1 TGCGCCAGCAGCTTCGGGACAGGGAGTTCAGATACGCAGTATTTT CASSFGTGSSDTQYF
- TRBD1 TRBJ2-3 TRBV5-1 TGCGCCAGCACAGTGACAGGGGCTACCACAGATACGCAGTATTTT CASTVTGATTDTQYF
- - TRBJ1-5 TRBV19 TGTGCCAGTAGTCGAGGGCTTAAGGGCAATCAGCCCCAGCATTTT CASSRGLKGNQPQHF
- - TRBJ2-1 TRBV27 TGTGCCAGCAGATCCGGGACCGAGGCTTGGAGGGTGCAGTTCTTC CASRSGTEAWRVQFF
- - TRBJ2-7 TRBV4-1 TGCGCCAGCAGCCAAACTGGCGGGGGCGGCTACGAGCAGTACTTC CASSQTGGGGYEQYF
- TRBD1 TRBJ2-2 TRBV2 TGTGCCAGCAGAAGACAGGGGCTCACCGGGGAGCTGTTTTTT CASRRQGLTGELFF
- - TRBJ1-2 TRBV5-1 TGCGCCAGCAGCCAATCCTTTGGCACCTATGGCTACACCTTC CASSQSFGTYGYTF
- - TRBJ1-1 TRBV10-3 TGTGCCATCAGTGAGCCGGGACTGCGGAACACTGAAGCTTTCTTT CAISEPGLRNTEAFF
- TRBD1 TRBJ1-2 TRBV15 TGTGCCACCAGCAGAGATTTTCCGGGACAGGGTTACACTTGGGGCTACACCTTC CATSRDFPGQGYTWGYTF
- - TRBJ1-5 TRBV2 TGTGCCAGCAGTGTGGAGTCCAATCAGCCCCAGCATTTT CASSVESNQPQHF
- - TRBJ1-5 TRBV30 TGTGCCTGGAGTGGTCAGGAGGTGAGCAATCAGCCCCAGCATTTT CAWSGQEVSNQPQHF
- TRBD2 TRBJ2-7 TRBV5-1 TGCGCCAGCAGCTCAACGGGGGGTTCTATCGAGCAGTACTTC CASSSTGGSIEQYF
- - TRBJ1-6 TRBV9 TGTGCCAGCAGCGTAGAACAAGATGTCTCCTATAATTCACCCCTCCACTTT CASSVEQDVSYNSPLHF
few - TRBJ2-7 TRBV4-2 TGTGCCAGCAGCCAATCTCTCGGGGGTTACGACGAGCAGTACTTC CASSQSLGGYDEQYF
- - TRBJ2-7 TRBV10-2 TGCGCCAGCATGAGTAAATACGAGCAGTACTTC CASMSKYEQYF
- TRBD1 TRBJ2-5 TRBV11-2 TGTGCCAGCAGCTCTGGGACAGTTCAAGAGACCCAGTACTTC CASSSGTVQETQYF
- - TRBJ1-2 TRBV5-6 TGTGCCAGCAGCTTGGCCGGGACAAAAAACTATGGCTACACCTTC CASSLAGTKNYGYTF
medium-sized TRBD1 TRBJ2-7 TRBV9 TGTGCCAGCAGCGTGGGACAGGGGAGGGACTACGAGCAGTACTTC CASSVGQGRDYEQYF
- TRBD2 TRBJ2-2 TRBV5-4 TGTGCCAGCAGCTTACCGGGGGGTGACGCCGGGGAGCTGTTTTTT CASSLPGGDAGELFF
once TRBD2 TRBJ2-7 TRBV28 TGTGCCAGCCAACAGGCGACTAGCGGGGTCGGCGAGCAGTACTTC CASQQATSGVGEQYF
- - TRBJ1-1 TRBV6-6 TGTGCCAGCACGCCGGGCACTGAAGCTTTCTTT CASTPGTEAFF
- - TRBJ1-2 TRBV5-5 TGTGCCAGCAGCGGACCGCCCCAGGACTCCCAAAGTAATGGCTACACCTTC CASSGPPQDSQSNGYTF
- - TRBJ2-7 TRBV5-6 TGTGCCAGCAGCCGCCGGGTTATAGGCTACGAGCAGTACTTC CASSRRVIGYEQYF
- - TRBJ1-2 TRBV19 TGTGCCAGTATCCCTCGGGGTGGACAGACTGGCTACACCTTC CASIPRGGQTGYTF
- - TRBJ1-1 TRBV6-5 TGTGCCAGCAGGCTTGGACAGAGGAACACTGAAGCTTTCTTT CASRLGQRNTEAFF
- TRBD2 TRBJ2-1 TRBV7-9 TGTGCCAGCAGGCCCGGGACTAGCGGGGCTGAGCAGTTCTTC CASRPGTSGAEQFF
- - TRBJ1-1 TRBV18 TGTGCCAGCTCACCACTCCAGGACAGTGAAGCTTTCTTT CASSPLQDSEAFF
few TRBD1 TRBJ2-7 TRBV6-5 TGTGCCACGTCTTCTGGGCGGGACAGGGAATACGAGCAGTACTTC CATSSGRDREYEQYF
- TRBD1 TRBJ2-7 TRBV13 TGTGCCAGCAGCTACCAACAGGGGGATCCCTACGAGCAGTACTTC CASSYQQGDPYEQYF
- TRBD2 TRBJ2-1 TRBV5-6 TGTGCCAGCAGCTACGGGACTAGCGGGGGCAATGAGCAGTTCTTC CASSYGTSGGNEQFF